This is a list of T cell receptor beta chains from one sample in a study of T-cell reconstitution after alpha-beta-depleted transplantation in children. MiXCR was run by TCRdb on the PCR reads, yielding one entry per CDR3 protein. This sample has about 500,000 distinct CDR3 sequences, with 32% found just once. The sample consisted of PBMCs from the stem cell graft donor, taken from the stem cell graft. The receptors shown here come from a human donor who donated a stem cell graft to a child with aplastic anemia. Both conserved end residues are part of each CDR3.

j_call	v_call	cdr3_aa
TRBJ2-5	TRBV12-3/TRBV12-4	CASSVGQAQETQYF
TRBJ2-2	TRBV12-3/TRBV12-4	CASSFSKVFANTGELFF
TRBJ2-1	TRBV6-2/TRBV6-3	CASSYFGTPDSNEQFF
TRBJ2-7	TRBV20-1	CSARLQGREQYF
TRBJ2-6	TRBV29-1	CSVAPGQGSGANVLTF
TRBJ2-2	TRBV6-1	CASRTKGTSGNTGELFF
TRBJ2-1	TRBV27	CASSPPGLAGVWNEQFF
TRBJ2-7	TRBV20-1	CSARGGYTYF
TRBJ2-1	TRBV7-2	CASSPQKSTSESVFGQFF
TRBJ1-4	TRBV6-5	CASSYDGINEKLFF
TRBJ1-2	TRBV9	CASSVVGSGYTF
TRBJ2-5	TRBV19	CASSTGTGAQETQYF
TRBJ1-1	TRBV10-3	CAISVHGNTEAFF
TRBJ2-7	TRBV28	CASSGPLRGYEQYF
TRBJ2-7	TRBV19	CASSWTGGAYEQYF
TRBJ2-1	TRBV7-2	CASSLRGSGRNEQFF
TRBJ1-3	TRBV12-3/TRBV12-4	CASSLGDPGAGNTIYF
TRBJ2-7	TRBV7-2	CASSSSVVSSYEQYF
TRBJ2-5	TRBV29-1	CSVETGSEETQYF
TRBJ1-2	TRBV25-1	CASSEQGLGYTF
TRBJ1-1	TRBV12-3/TRBV12-4	CASRTVDGRAFF
TRBJ2-1	TRBV7-2	CASSLTSYNEQFF
TRBJ2-3	TRBV9	CASSVGGQGADTQYF
TRBJ2-3	TRBV21-1	CASTTFSTDTQYF
TRBJ2-7	TRBV7-2	CASSLNPGGGYEQYF
TRBJ2-1	TRBV6-5	CASSYSAFWSAHEQFF
TRBJ2-7	TRBV11-2	CASSPRGARNEQYF
TRBJ2-5	TRBV9	CASSVESGWGETQYF
TRBJ1-1	TRBV28	CASSFPPWEGGRAFF
TRBJ2-2	TRBV5-6	CASSTTSRDTGELFF
TRBJ2-1	TRBV5-1	CASSLTAGGGYNEQFF
TRBJ1-6	TRBV6-2/TRBV6-3	CASSSREANSPLHF
TRBJ2-2	TRBV29-1	CSVRLGTRGELFF
TRBJ2-1	TRBV24-1	CATSVGTSGSRYNEQFF
TRBJ2-7	TRBV7-2	CASSFYRGRGEQYF
TRBJ2-1	TRBV7-2	CASSQTEGRLEQFF
TRBJ1-2	TRBV28	CASSLGINYGYTF